This record looks at one T cell receptor (beta chain) sequence and its context. Its antigen target is currently unknown. Per-nucleotide qualities are absent, and no much larger clonotype sits a single base away. Each collaborating institution followed its own protocols to collect whole blood in K2EDTA tubes. Collaborator samples were shipped for TCRbeta analysis as frozen whole blood, isolated PBMCs, or DNA extracted from either sample type. This specimen belongs to a study of blood T cell repertoires in COVID-19 (dated by TCRdb to 2020 to 2021). In the study overall: Samples from collaborators originated in the United States, Italy and Spain and spanned both the acute and convalescent phases of COVID-19. The prospective study material was composed of cDNA or gDNA derived from T cells, B-cell-depleted T cells, or PBMCs. Subjects who had been exposed to COVID-19, were actively infected with it, or had recovered from it provided the deeply sampled blood TCRbeta repertoires that made up the dataset. The repertoires were released in a freely available public database intended as a resource for research on the immune response to SARS-CoV-2. Samples came from the ongoing ImmuneRACE study (first 160 participants) plus 1,254 subjects from 6 global collaborators. Nearly every sample came with metadata listing a de-identified subject ID, COVID-19 status, age in years and sex. HLA class I and class II types, where available, came from metadata supplied by the sample provider rather than from assay-based typing. The investigation overall reported the following: How much clinical and demographic metadata was included differed by source and by participant, and the metadata was provided uncurated.

The V and J ends are trimmed by 3 bases and 0 bases, leaving 17 bases between them. Measured from the cysteine to the phenylalanine, the CDR3 is 17 residues long. CDR3 DNA only is kept here, 51 bases in frame from base 1. CDR1 and CDR2 are read off the germline V gene as SGHTA and FQGNSA. The immunoSEQ Assay, a bias-controlled multiplex PCR, was used to amplify TCRbeta CDR3 regions from genomic DNA. Turning to the authors' computational methods: The number of nucleated cells in each sample was estimated by amplification of reference gene primers within the assay. To quantify the absolute abundance of each unique TCRbeta CDR3 rearrangement, sequence reads were collapsed and filtered. Productive Simpson clonality was computed per sample as the square root of Simpson's diversity index over productive rearrangements. TCRdb limited this immuneACCESS table to in-frame rearrangements with V and J called. A share of clones is missing; checked studies link under half to unresolved V genes, and the rest is unexplained. The V and J calls and the clone size are those of that table, but D and trimming were determined from the DNA. The sample yields 130,000 to 150,000 clones; 87% were counted once. In total, the top ten clones hold 8.5% to 9.5% of the sample.

This chain is built from TRBV7-2 and TRBJ1-2; the D gene is perhaps TRBD1, on 6 matching bases. The specimen sequenced was peripheral blood. This receptor was obtained from a woman aged 50 to 60 with active or convalescent COVID-19. The nucleotides read TGTGCCAGCAGCTTTGGGGGAGCAGGGGTTACTAACTATGGCTACACCTTC. This translates into CASSFGGAGVTNYGYTF. Joined to the reference TRBV7-2 and TRBJ1-2 proteins, this CDR3 gives the full variable domain: GAGVSQSPSNKVTEKGKDVELRCDPISGHTALYWYRQSLGQGLEFLIYFQGNSAPDKSGLPSDRFSAERTGGSVSTLTIQRTQQEDSAVYLCASSFGGAGVTNYGYTFGSGTRLTVV.